Only a few counts were recorded for the clone carrying this TCR beta chain. Its target is unknown. V dropped 4 bases and J dropped 7; count of bases not matched to a gene: 6. CDR3 length equals 13 residues. From germline, CDR1 is SGHVS and CDR2 FQNEAQ. TCRdb passed the reads through MiXCR, listing each CDR3 protein once. The sample shows about 740,000 distinct CDR3 sequences, 30% to 35% of them seen only once. The record originates from a study of T cell repertoires in cytomegalovirus infection. Study-wide findings and caveats: CMV carriers with the relevant HLA were identified by cumulative public TCR beta family frequency.

The chain couples TRBV7-8 to TRBJ2-7, with 8 bases matching TRBD2. Material: cultured PBMCs, obtained from culture after CMV antigen stimulation. This sequence was found in a human donor in good health (CMV status not recorded). Some clones in this sample may be carry-over from other donors' samples. Here the CDR3 reads CASSSDRGGEQYF. The CDR3 DNA is TGTGCCAGCAGCTCAGACCGGGGGGGAGAGCAGTACTTC. Drawing the rest from reference TRBV7-8 and TRBJ2-7, the complete variable domain is GAGVSQSPRYKVAKRGQDVALRCDPISGHVSLFWYQQALGQGPEFLTYFQNEAQLDKSGLPSDRFFAERPEGSVSTLKIQRTQQEDSAVYLCASSSDRGGEQYFGPGTRLTVT.